This T cell receptor beta chain was recovered during a study of CD8+CD57+ T cells in acquired aplastic anemia (dated by TCRdb to 2017 to 2018). Regarding the research as a whole: On average, sorted CD4+ and CD8+ cells yielded 2.5 to 3.5 ug of extracted DNA, with a range of about 0.19 to 30 ug. CD8+CD57+ expansion was defined as a frequency above the mean frequency observed in healthy subjects.

The patients picked for sequencing were ones in whom flow cytometry had shown an expansion of CD8+CD57+ cells. Every patient had severe acquired aplastic anemia, diagnosed using the International Study of Aplastic Anemia and Agranulocytosis and Camitta criteria. No therapy had been received by the patients at the time of blood sampling. The study deep-sequenced TCR repertoires of sorted CD4+ and CD8+ blood T cells from severe aplastic anemia patients and healthy subjects. Patients were enrolled under clinicaltrials.gov protocols 00001620, 01623167, 00001397, 00071045, 00081523 and 00961064 in the USA. Ficoll-Paque density gradient centrifugation was used to isolate peripheral blood mononuclear cells. CD4+ and CD8+ T cells were sorted by FACS or magnetic beads before DNA extraction. This clonotype was counted many times. Its antigen remains unidentified. Per-nucleotide qualities are absent, and no much larger clonotype sits a single base away.

Findings and caveats that apply to the study as a whole: Around 27 CD8+ CDR3 sequences were found in both patients and controls but appeared to be highly expressed in patients and within the immunodominant clones of the patients. Between patients and healthy controls, no significant difference in CD8+ Simpson's diversity was found (P=0.060).

TCR beta VDJ combination and CDR3 sequence profiling used genomic DNA as the template. TCR repertoire sequencing was run on an Illumina HiSeq 2000. Turning to the authors' computational methods: Repertoires were assessed using TRBV/TRBJ rearrangement plots, CDR3 size and DJ length profiles, and Simpson's diversity index. The most abundant DNA sequence in the deep sequencing data was defined as the immunodominant clone. CDR3 amino acid sequences were screened for sharing across subjects and were compared with published repertoires and the VDJdb database. TCRdb reran the public reads through fastp at Q25 and MiXCR, keeping productive beta chains. All rows with the same CDR3 protein become a single entry with the most common DNA and genes. These V and J calls derive from TCRdb rather than the authors' analysis. The sample has 150,000 to 180,000 distinct CDR3 sequences on record, about 54% of them singletons. Of the sample, roughly 12% is held by the ten largest clones.

The CDR3 runs 14 amino acids, cysteine and phenylalanine included. Only the CDR3 DNA stays, 42 bases, in frame from base 1. Trimming costs V 4 bases and J 0 bases, and their ends lie 13 bases apart. CDR1 and CDR2 are drawn from the germline V gene: SQVTM, ANQGSEA. The sequence is built from TRBV29-1 and TRBJ2-7; the D gene is possibly TRBD1 or TRBD2, each agreeing over 6 bases. This receptor was identified in a human donor with aplastic anemia. Material for sequencing was sorted CD4+, CD8+, or CD8+CD57+ T cells (not recorded which) from PBMCs. The DNA sequence is given as TGCAGCGTTGGAAGCAGGGGAGGCTCCTACGAGCAGTACTTC. The translation is CSVGSRGGSYEQYF.